These T cell receptor beta chains were read from a single sample in a study of human T cells and chemical hapten exposure. TCRdb processed the reads anew with MiXCR; each CDR3 protein has one entry. The table records around 120,000 distinct CDR3 sequences, 8% to 9.5% of them present only once. Sequenced material: whole blood. The receptor source for this set is a human donor in good health. Some clones in this sample may be carry-over from other donors' samples. The CDR3 runs from the conserved cysteine through the conserved F or W. A D gene is named only where the DNA matches it firmly. A clone size is listed for some rows: how often the clone was seen (once, few, many), or a class if it is expanded.

J,V,size,D,DNA,CDR3
TRBJ1-1,TRBV2,many,TRBD1,TGTGCCAGCAGCTCAGGGGGCGTCGGCACTGAAGCTTTCTTT,CASSSGGVGTEAFF
TRBJ1-1,TRBV5-1,few,NA,TGCGCCAGCAGGGCACGTCCCACTGAAGCTTTCTTT,CASRARPTEAFF
TRBJ2-6,TRBV7-9,few,NA,TGTGCCAGCAGCCCCCCGACAGGACCTGGGGCCAACGTCCTGACTTTC,CASSPPTGPGANVLTF
TRBJ2-1,TRBV5-1,NA,TRBD2,TGCGCCAGCAGCACCGGGACTAGCGGGATTAATGAGCAGTTCTTC,CASSTGTSGINEQFF
TRBJ1-4,TRBV7-9,many,NA,TGTGCCAGCAGCTTAGGGGGATACGATGAAAAACTGTTTTTT,CASSLGGYDEKLFF
TRBJ1-1,TRBV18,few,NA,TGTGCCAGCTCACCACCGATAAGGACCGAAGCTTTCTTT,CASSPPIRTEAFF
TRBJ2-7,TRBV5-4,NA,NA,TGTGCCAGCAGCTCTGGGACACAAAGAAGCTCCTACGAGCAGTACTTC,CASSSGTQRSSYEQYF
TRBJ2-3,TRBV25-1,NA,TRBD1,TGTGCCAGCAGTGACCGGGACAGCCAAAACACAGATACGCAGTATTTT,CASSDRDSQNTDTQYF
TRBJ2-2,TRBV12-5,NA,TRBD1,TGTGCTAGTGGTTCGGACAGGGGAACGATCGGGGAGCTGTTTTTT,CASGSDRGTIGELFF
TRBJ1-5,TRBV6-1,NA,TRBD1,TGTGCCAGCAGTGAAGGGACAGGTAGCAATCAGCCCCAGCATTTT,CASSEGTGSNQPQHF
TRBJ2-4,TRBV20-1,few,TRBD2,TGCAGTGTCCCTCGGAGTAGCGGGGGCCCCCAGGCCAAAAACATTCAGTACTTC,CSVPRSSGGPQAKNIQYF
TRBJ1-4,TRBV10-3,many,NA,TGTGCCATCAGTGAGTTACCCTGGGAACTTAATGAAAAACTGTTTTTT,CAISELPWELNEKLFF
TRBJ2-1,TRBV7-9,few,TRBD2,TGTGCCAGCAGCGCCCGGACTAGCGGGATTTACAATGAGCAGTTCTTC,CASSARTSGIYNEQFF
TRBJ2-1,TRBV4-2,NA,NA,TGTGCCAGCAGCCAAGATATACTTATGGGCATCTTCGAGCAGTTCTTC,CASSQDILMGIFEQFF
TRBJ1-2,TRBV20-1,many,NA,TGCAGTGCTAGGAGGAAGCAGGTCTACTATGGCTACACCTTC,CSARRKQVYYGYTF
TRBJ1-4,TRBV5-1,few,NA,TGCGCCAGCAGCCCATTCGGGCAGGGTAACGAAAAACTGTTTTTT,CASSPFGQGNEKLFF
TRBJ2-5,TRBV6-5,many,TRBD1,TGTGCCAGCAGTTACTCAGTTCTGTCTCGACAGGGGATGGAGACCCAGTACTTC,CASSYSVLSRQGMETQYF
TRBJ1-3,TRBV7-6,many,TRBD1,TGTGCCAGCAGCCTCTTACAGGGGCCTGGAAACACCATATATTTT,CASSLLQGPGNTIYF
TRBJ1-6,TRBV5-6,few,NA,TGTGCCAGCAGCTTGGCGGGGGGGAGCTCCTATAATTCACCCCTCCACTTT,CASSLAGGSSYNSPLHF
TRBJ2-3,TRBV5-1,NA,NA,TGCGCCAGCAGCGAACAGACAGATACGCAGTATTTT,CASSEQTDTQYF
TRBJ1-1,TRBV7-9,many,NA,TGTGCCAGCAGCTCCTCGACCCTCAACACTGAAGCTTTCTTT,CASSSSTLNTEAFF
TRBJ2-7,TRBV18,many,TRBD1,TGTGCCAGCTCAACCACAGGGGGCTCCCCCTACGAGCAGTACTTC,CASSTTGGSPYEQYF
TRBJ2-1,TRBV6-2/TRBV6-3,few,TRBD2,TGTGCCAGCAGACTACGGACTAGCGGGAGGAGTGAGCAGTTCTTC,CASRLRTSGRSEQFF
TRBJ2-6,TRBV10-3,NA,TRBD1,TGTGCCATCAGTGAGGGACAGGTCTCTGGGGCCAACGTCCTGACTTTC,CAISEGQVSGANVLTF
TRBJ1-1,TRBV11-2,many,TRBD1,TGTGCCAGCAGGACGCCGACAGGGCTGGGGATGGGAACTGAAGCTTTCTTT,CASRTPTGLGMGTEAFF
TRBJ2-5,TRBV20-1,few,TRBD2,TGCAGTGCGATGACTAGCGGGGGGGCCCAGGAGACCCAGTACTTC,CSAMTSGGAQETQYF
TRBJ2-7,TRBV25-1,NA,NA,TGTGCCAGCAGCGCGGGGTACGAGCAGTACTTC,CASSAGYEQYF
TRBJ2-7,TRBV12-5,few,NA,TGTGCTAGTGGTCTATCCAGACAGGGAACCTCTCTAGCGGGTAGTTCCTACGAGCAGTACTTC,CASGLSRQGTSLAGSSYEQYF
TRBJ2-7,TRBV25-1,few,NA,TGTGCCAGCAGTGAATACAGAGGGACTTCCGAGCAGTACTTC,CASSEYRGTSEQYF
TRBJ2-7,TRBV19,few,TRBD2,TGTGCCAGTAGTATGGGTGCTAGCGGGGGTTACGAGCAGTACTTC,CASSMGASGGYEQYF
TRBJ2-1,TRBV7-9,few,TRBD2,TGTGCCAGCAGCTTAACTAGCGGGAGTGTCAATGAGCAGTTCTTC,CASSLTSGSVNEQFF
TRBJ1-2,TRBV5-1,many,NA,TGCGCCAGCAGCTTGGCCATAGAGACTTTCTATGGCTACACCTTC,CASSLAIETFYGYTF
TRBJ2-5,TRBV20-1,NA,TRBD2,TGCAGTGCCGCCCGACTAGCGGGGCGGCAAGAGACCCAGTACTTC,CSAARLAGRQETQYF
TRBJ1-1,TRBV5-1,many,TRBD1,TGCGCCAGCAGCCCCGGACAGGGATTACTTGGGCTGAACACTGAAGCTTTCTTT,CASSPGQGLLGLNTEAFF
TRBJ1-5,TRBV11-2,many,NA,TGTGCCAGCAGCTTACACGGCGGGTTCCGGGATAGGAATCAGCCCCAGCATTTT,CASSLHGGFRDRNQPQHF
TRBJ1-6,TRBV4-3,NA,NA,TGCGCCAGCAGCCAAGATAACTGGCAGGCGTCGCCCCTCCACTTT,CASSQDNWQASPLHF
TRBJ1-5,TRBV6-5,many,NA,TGTGCCAGCAGCCGACGGAATCAGCCCCAGCATTTT,CASSRRNQPQHF
TRBJ2-1,TRBV11-2,NA,NA,TGTGCCAGCAGCCCACGGGACTCCGACTACAATGAGCAGTTCTTC,CASSPRDSDYNEQFF
TRBJ2-7,TRBV11-1,NA,NA,TGTGCCAGCAGCTTACGGGTTGAAAAGTCCTACGAGCAGTACTTC,CASSLRVEKSYEQYF
TRBJ1-2,TRBV3-1,many,NA,TGTGCCAGCAGCCAAGATCTATTAGTGAGGCTTTCCTTC,CASSQDLLVRLSF
TRBJ2-5,TRBV7-9,NA,TRBD2,TGTGCCAGCAGCTTAGCCCGGCTAGCGGGAGGAAGGGGTCAAGAGACCCAGTACTTC,CASSLARLAGGRGQETQYF
TRBJ2-4,TRBV27,NA,NA,TGTGCCAGCACGAAACAAGGGGGGATTTCTTCTATGGACATTCAGTACTTC,CASTKQGGISSMDIQYF
TRBJ2-3,TRBV4-3,NA,TRBD1,TGCGCCAGCAGCCAAGAGGCTCGCAGGGGGCTGTCAGATACGCAGTATTTT,CASSQEARRGLSDTQYF
TRBJ2-7,TRBV5-1,many,TRBD1,TGCGCCATCTCCGGGACAGACTCTGGGCAGTACTTC,CAISGTDSGQYF
TRBJ2-5,TRBV6-5,few,NA,TGTGCCAGCAGTTACTCGTCGGTCCCAGAGACCCAGTACTTC,CASSYSSVPETQYF